At least ten counts were recorded for the clone carrying this T cell receptor (beta chain). The sample is drawn from a study of CD8+CD57+ T cells in acquired aplastic anemia. The CDR3 runs to 13 residues. V lost 7 bases and J lost 3, with 10 bases in between. CDR1 is LNHDA and CDR2 is SQIVND in the germline V gene (reference sequence). Flow cytometry had shown expanded CD8+CD57+ cells in the patients chosen for sequencing. Genomic DNA was employed as the template in profiling TCR beta VDJ and CDR3. TCRdb recomputed calls from the reads with MiXCR, one row per CDR3 protein. The data contain over 150,000 distinct CDR3 sequences, over 50% of them singletons.

The sequence derives from a human donor with aplastic anemia. The rearrangement uses TRBV19 and TRBJ1-3; the D is unclear. The sample was sorted CD4+, CD8+, or CD8+CD57+ T cells (not recorded which) from PBMCs. The CDR3 spells CASNQAYGNTIYF. Here the CDR3 DNA reads TGTGCCAGTAACCAGGCTTATGGAAACACCATATATTTT.